This T cell receptor beta chain was retrieved from a study of OX40 agonist ivuxolimab in advanced cancers. As for the study in general: Patients' therapy was ivuxolimab, an antibody that acts as an agonist of OX40 (CD134). People in dose escalation had one of these cancers: hepatocellular carcinoma, melanoma, renal cell or head and neck cancer. Study findings and constraints: At 0.1 to 3.0 mg/kg and by week 6, CD4+ and CD8+ T cells in the blood had expanded clonally. The average count of expanded clones was higher among CD8+ T cells than among CD4+.

TCRdb keeps only in-frame clones here, not all; method: immunoSEQ multiplex PCR. The sample has around 95,000 clones, more than 85% seen once. Turning to this clone: Its antigen is still unknown.

The CDR3 consists of 12 residues. Germline V gene lookup returns CDR1 GTSNPN and CDR2 SVGIG (reference sequence). Trimming stripped 5 bases from V and 6 bases from J, with 11 bases between. The sample was CD4+ or CD8+ T cells sorted from blood, taken in a trial of the OX40 agonist ivuxolimab. The chain carries TRBV30 and TRBJ1-5, with no clear D. The clonotype originates from an adult with an advanced solid tumor such as melanoma, head and neck, liver or kidney cancer. The CDR3 region has the DNA TGTGCCTGGGGGGTATTGGGTCAGCCCCAGCATTTT. It translates to CAWGVLGQPQHF.